A single sample is the source of the 31 T cell receptor beta chains below, sequenced in a study of technical replicates of blood from several donors (dated by TCRdb to the late 2010s). Libraries were prepared through the immunoSEQ multiplex PCR assay. The table was pulled from immuneACCESS by TCRdb, which kept in-frame rearrangements only. Such tables lose some clones; where checked, under half of the loss comes from unresolved V genes, and the rest has no known cause. The sample profile shows tens of thousands of clones; 94% of them were found once. Around 0.24% of the sample comes from the top ten. Sequencing input: T cells isolated from PBMCs. These receptors were collected from a human donor in good health.

The V call is TRBV4-1, the J call TRBJ2-3; 11 nucleotides agree with TRBD2. Per germline, CDR1 MGHRA and CDR2 YSYEKL. This CDR3 contains 17 residues. Trimming at V came to 4 bases and at J to 5 bases, leaving 11 bases not matched to a gene. The CDR3 DNA sequence: TGCGCCAGCAGCCTCCAGAACCTAGCGGGAGGTCAAGATACGCAGTATTTT. Its protein is CASSLQNLAGGQDTQYF.

V usage is TRBV18 and J usage is TRBJ2-1, with D possibly matching TRBD1 (6 bases). The germline V gene has CDR1 KGHSH and CDR2 LQKENI. This CDR3 spans 13 amino acids. Trimming pared 3 bases from V and 8 bases from J, leaving 11 bases between. CDR3 sequence (DNA): TGTGCCAGCTCACCCGCGGACAGCTATGAGCAGTTCTTC. Protein product: CASSPADSYEQFF.

The rearrangement uses TRBV4-1 and TRBJ2-7; D not resolved. Germline assignment: CDR1 MGHRA and CDR2 YSYEKL. There are 14 residues in the CDR3. Trimming cost V 0 bases and J 4 bases, with 10 bases left between them. The CDR3 DNA reads TGCGCCAGCAGCCAAGAGATGCAGTGGTACGAGCAGTACTTC. Translation: CASSQEMQWYEQYF.

This clone was seen only once. The chain combines TRBV27 with TRBJ2-2; possibly TRBD1 for D (5 bases). CDR3 length: 14 residues. CDR1 and CDR2 (germline): MNHEY, SMNVEV (reference sequence). Trimming removed 4 bases from V and 1 base from J, with 7 bases in between. The CDR3 DNA is TGTGCCAGCAGTTCGCAGGGGAACACCGGGGAGCTGTTTTTT. It codes for CASSSQGNTGELFF.

The chain couples TRBV28 to TRBJ2-7; 7 nucleotides match TRBD1. CDR1 is MDHEN and CDR2 is SYDVKM in the germline V gene. This CDR3 comprises 16 residues. V dropped 5 bases and J dropped 2; count of bases not matched to a gene: 12. CDR3 region: CASSAKSTGNPYEQYF. In DNA, the CDR3 is TGTGCCAGCAGTGCCAAATCGACAGGGAATCCCTACGAGCAGTACTTC. The complete variable domain, with remaining parts taken from reference TRBV28 and TRBJ2-7, reads DVKVTQSSRYLVKRTGEKVFLECVQDMDHENMFWYRQDPGLGLRLIYFSYDVKMKEKGDIPEGYSVSREKKERFSLILESASTNQTSMYLCASSAKSTGNPYEQYFGPGTRLTVT.

The gene calls are TRBV2 and TRBJ2-6, with a tentative D call TRBD1 (6 bases). The V gene's germline CDR1 is SNHLY and CDR2 FYNNEI. The CDR3 sequence is 19 residues long. V lost 4 bases and J 1 base, leaving 20 bases between the germline ends. The CDR3 loop is CASSGASGTPGSGANVLTF. For the CDR3, the DNA is TGTGCCAGCAGTGGGGCTAGTGGGACACCGGGTTCTGGGGCCAACGTCCTGACTTTC.

V is TRBV2 and J is TRBJ2-3, with 7 positions matching TRBD1. Germline V gene sequence: CDR1 SNHLY, CDR2 FYNNEI. The CDR3 length is 14 residues. V trimming: 6 bases; J trimming: 4 bases; junction bases outside the gene matches: 7. CDR3 residues: CASRSNQGADTQYF. The DNA for the CDR3 is TGTGCCAGCAGGAGTAATCAGGGGGCAGATACGCAGTATTTT.

The rearrangement links TRBV2 to TRBJ1-5; 7 bases map to TRBD1. The length of the CDR3 is 15 residues. Trimming took 6 bases from V and 6 from J; bases not matched to a gene: 11. Germline-derived CDR1 and CDR2 are SNHLY and FYNNEI. The CDR3 sequence: CASSVIWTGGQPQHF. The CDR3 region has the DNA TGTGCCAGCAGCGTTATTTGGACAGGAGGTCAGCCCCAGCATTTT.

This CDR3 is CASSYSTGETWNEQYF. The CDR3 DNA is TGTGCCAGCAGTTACTCGACGGGAGAGACGTGGAACGAGCAGTACTTC. The V gene is TRBV6-6, the J gene TRBJ2-7, with D perhaps matching TRBD2 (6 bases). This CDR3 has 16 amino acids. The germline V gene encodes CDR1 MNHNY and CDR2 SVGAGI (reference sequence). Trimming removed 0 bases at V and 5 bases at J, with 17 bases between.

The J gene is TRBJ1-5, the V gene TRBV28; D unclear. V was cut by 3 bases and J by 6 bases, with 6 bases left in between. This CDR3 contains 12 residues. The germline gives CDR1 MDHEN, CDR2 SYDVKM. The CDR3 loop reads CASSFPLQPQHF. The DNA for the CDR3 is TGTGCCAGCAGTTTTCCCCTTCAGCCCCAGCATTTT.

The chain links TRBV6-1 to TRBJ1-5, with D maybe TRBD1 (5 bases). The CDR3 is 15 residues long. Trimming took 4 bases from V and 7 from J, leaving 17 bases between them. Germline values: CDR1 MNHNS, CDR2 SASEGT. The CDR3 nucleotides are TGTGCCAGCAGTGGGCCGTGGGGGGGTAGACAGCCCCAGCATTTT. Amino acid sequence: CASSGPWGGRQPQHF.

The rearrangement joins TRBV5-6 to TRBJ2-7; D perhaps matches TRBD2 (5 bases). The CDR3 extends over 14 amino acids. Germline V lookup: CDR1 SGHDT, CDR2 YYEEEE. V was shortened by 2 bases and J by 0 bases, with 9 bases between the two germline ends. The CDR3 loop reads CASSFKTNSYEQYF. In nucleotides, the CDR3 is TGTGCCAGCAGCTTTAAGACTAACTCCTACGAGCAGTACTTC.

The rearrangement uses TRBV11-2 and TRBJ2-1, with D possibly matching TRBD1 (5 bases). The CDR3 extends over 15 amino acids. V was trimmed by 2 bases and J by 5 bases, leaving 13 bases between them. The V gene's germline CDR1 is SGHAT and CDR2 FQNNGV. Here the CDR3 DNA reads TGTGCCAGCAGCTTACCGCCAGGGTGGGACAATGAGCAGTTCTTC. It yields the protein CASSLPPGWDNEQFF.

This rearrangement joins TRBV6-1 to TRBJ2-7; 9 bases fit TRBD2. CDR1 and CDR2 from the germline V gene are MNHNS and SASEGT. The CDR3 covers 17 residues. The V and J ends lost 4 bases and 3 bases, in that order; junction bases with no gene match: 13. CDR3 DNA: TGTGCCAGCAGTGCGGTAGCGGGAGTTAGGTCTATCTACGAGCAGTACTTC. It translates to CASSAVAGVRSIYEQYF.

This rearrangement joins TRBV27 to TRBJ2-1; 13 bases align to TRBD2. There are 16 residues in the CDR3. Germline V gene data show CDR1 as MNHEY and CDR2 as SMNVEV (reference sequence). After removal of 6 bases from V and 9 bases from J, the junction contained 11 bases not matched to a gene. CDR3 coding DNA: TGTGCCAGCAGATCAACTACTAGCGGGAGGGCCCTTGAGCAGTTCTTC. Its translation: CASRSTTSGRALEQFF.

The rearrangement joins TRBV4-1 to TRBJ1-4; D perhaps matches TRBD1 (5 bases). The V and J ends lost 4 bases and 5 bases respectively, with 14 bases between them. The CDR3 has 15 residues. Per germline, CDR1 MGHRA and CDR2 YSYEKL. The CDR3 DNA reads as TGCGCCAGCAGCCCCCCGGGACTGGGGAATGAAAAACTGTTTTTT. This gives the protein CASSPPGLGNEKLFF.

The chain is built from TRBV7-9 and TRBJ1-2, with 7 bases that match TRBD1. V lost 1 base and J lost 6; bases outside the gene matches: 5. Looked up from germline, CDR1 is SEHNR and CDR2 is FQNEAQ (reference sequence). The CDR3 is made up of 14 amino acids. The CDR3 DNA is TGTGCCAGCAGCTTAGGGAGACAGGGCCATGGCTACACCTTC. Translating it yields CASSLGRQGHGYTF.

V usage is TRBV28 and J usage is TRBJ2-3; D is unclear. The germline gives CDR1 MDHEN, CDR2 SYDVKM. This CDR3 region has 13 residues. V was trimmed by 4 bases and J by 4 bases, leaving 9 bases between them. The CDR3 is CASSWAAADTQYF. CDR3 sequence (DNA): TGTGCCAGCAGTTGGGCCGCAGCAGATACGCAGTATTTT.

This clone was seen a single time. The rearrangement uses TRBV5-1 and TRBJ2-7, with 7 bases matching TRBD2. V lost 0 bases and J lost 0; bases outside the gene matches: 3. Germline V gene sequence: CDR1 SGHRS, CDR2 YFSETQ. The CDR3 has 15 amino acids. CDR3 DNA: TGCGCCAGCAGCTTGGATCCGGGGGGCTCCTACGAGCAGTACTTC. Protein: CASSLDPGGSYEQYF.

V and J are TRBV5-5 and TRBJ2-7; TRBD1 might be the D (5 bases). The CDR3 length is 13 residues. Deletions cut 0 bases from V and 3 bases from J, with 7 bases between. Germline lookup yields CDR1 SGHKS and CDR2 YYEKEE (reference sequence). CDR3 in amino acids: CASSLGQFYEQYF. The CDR3, as DNA: TGTGCCAGCAGCTTGGGACAGTTCTACGAGCAGTACTTC.

This clone was found once. J is TRBJ2-1 and V is TRBV19; the D is unclear. The germline CDR1 and CDR2 sequences are LNHDA and SQIVND (reference sequence). CDR3 length equals 16 residues. The V gene lost 6 bases and the J gene lost 11 bases, with 26 bases spanning the gap. CDR3 in DNA: TGTGCCAGTAGGCCTGCTGCTCTGGCGGCCATGGTAAAGCAGTTCTTC. Translated, it gives CASRPAALAAMVKQFF.

This chain connects TRBV19 to TRBJ2-7; perhaps TRBD1 as D (6 bases). With 1 base removed from V and 3 bases from J, the gap between germline ends came to 13 bases. Looked up from germline, CDR1 is LNHDA and CDR2 is SQIVND (reference sequence). This CDR3 has 15 amino acids. CDR3 bases: TGTGCCAGTAGTATAGGGGCCGGGACACTCTACGAGCAGTACTTC. Protein product: CASSIGAGTLYEQYF.

The CDR3 DNA reads TGTGCCAGCAGTTTCCTTAGCGGGGGTGCCTACGAGCAGTACTTC. Its protein is CASSFLSGGAYEQYF. The chain carries TRBV6-5 and TRBJ2-7, with 9 nucleotides matching TRBD2. CDR3 length: 15 residues. Germline CDR1 is MNHEY and CDR2 is SVGAGI. Trimming took 4 bases from V and 2 from J; bases not matched to a gene: 6.

This clone was counted only a few times. The chain carries TRBV5-1 and TRBJ1-5; possible D gene TRBD1, 6 bases. CDR1 and CDR2 (germline): SGHRS, YFSETQ. The CDR3 has 13 residues. Trimming left V 0 bases short and J 11 bases short, with 12 bases between. As DNA, the CDR3 is TGCGCCAGCAGCTTGGGGGGGCGTGGGGCCCAGCATTTT. Its protein is CASSLGGRGAQHF.

V usage is TRBV19 and J usage is TRBJ1-1, with D perhaps TRBD1 (5 bases). The V gene's germline CDR1 is LNHDA and CDR2 SQIVND (reference sequence). Between the trimmed V and J ends, which lost 11 bases and 5 bases, there was a span of 21 bases. This CDR3 comprises 14 residues. CDR3 sequence (DNA): TGTGCCTCCTTGGACGGGGGAAGCAGGACTGAAGCTTTCTTT. This codes for CASLDGGSRTEAFF.

The chain uses TRBV5-1 and TRBJ2-7; 10 positions agree with TRBD1. Looked up from germline, CDR1 is SGHRS and CDR2 is YFSETQ. This CDR3 region has 15 residues. V was clipped by 1 base and J by 6 bases; unmatched bases: 7. The CDR3 region is CASSLPGTGEREQYF. CDR3 sequence (DNA): TGCGCCAGCAGCTTGCCCGGGACAGGGGAACGCGAGCAGTACTTC.

As DNA, the CDR3 is TGTGCCAGCAGTTTCGACAGGGGCTCCTACGAGCAGTACTTC. The encoded protein is CASSFDRGSYEQYF. The chain recombines TRBV27 with TRBJ2-7; 8 nucleotides align to TRBD1. Per the germline V gene, CDR1 is MNHEY and CDR2 is SMNVEV (reference sequence). This CDR3 comprises 14 residues. V dropped 3 bases and J dropped 0; count of bases not matched to a gene: 1.

The chain joins TRBV18 to TRBJ2-6; D uncertain. V lost 0 bases, J lost 0 bases, and 9 bases lay in between. Germline CDR1 is KGHSH and CDR2 is LQKENI. The CDR3 totals 17 residues. The CDR3: CASSPPSYGSGANVLTF. For the CDR3, the DNA is TGTGCCAGCTCACCACCGAGTTACGGCTCTGGGGCCAACGTCCTGACTTTC.

The CDR3, as DNA: TGTGCCAGCAGTTACGGCGGTCCGGGGTACGAGCAGTACTTC. Translation: CASSYGGPGYEQYF. The genes are TRBV27 and TRBJ2-7; the D gene is possibly TRBD2 (5 bases). This CDR3 region has 14 residues. Germline lookup yields CDR1 MNHEY and CDR2 SMNVEV (reference sequence). V was trimmed by 4 bases and J by 4 bases, leaving 14 bases between them.

The chain is built from TRBV18 and TRBJ1-1; D is unclear. Germline V gene sequence: CDR1 KGHSH, CDR2 LQKENI. The V gene lost 5 bases and the J gene lost 2 bases, with 9 bases spanning the gap. The CDR3 has 13 residues. CDR3 region: CASSNSGNTEAFF. CDR3 nucleotide sequence: TGTGCCAGCTCAAATTCGGGAAACACTGAAGCTTTCTTT.

This chain uses TRBV9 with TRBJ2-7, with D tentatively TRBD1 (5 bases). Trimming took off 2 bases at V and 4 bases at J, with 13 bases between the two ends. CDR3 length: 14 residues. The germline V gene encodes CDR1 SGDLS and CDR2 YYNGEE. CDR3 bases: TGTGCCAGCAGCGTCAACTACCCAGGGTACGAGCAGTACTTC. Protein sequence: CASSVNYPGYEQYF. Full variable domain (missing parts from reference TRBV9 and TRBJ2-7): DSGVTQTPKHLITATGQRVTLRCSPRSGDLSVYWYQQSLDQGLQFLIQYYNGEERAKGNILERFSAQQFPDLHSELNLSSLELGDSALYFCASSVNYPGYEQYFGPGTRLTVT.